Sequencing of this T cell receptor beta chain was carried out in a study of blood T cell repertoires in COVID-19. The method was immunoSEQ multiplex PCR; TCRdb's version includes in-frame clones alone and lacks a portion of them. The sample yields about 140,000 clones, approximately 85% seen once. Germline values: CDR1 MGHDK, CDR2 SYGVNS. The CDR3 length is 14 residues. V dropped 3 bases and J dropped 6; count of bases not matched to a gene: 2. The table lists this clone with a count of one. The sample consisted of peripheral blood. The V and J genes are TRBV25-1 and TRBJ2-2, with TRBD2 matching 9 bases. This receptor was identified in a man over 45 with acute or convalescent COVID-19. The CDR3 is CASSDSGGAGELFF. CDR3 nucleotide sequence: TGTGCCAGCAGTGATAGCGGGGGAGCCGGGGAGCTGTTTTTT.